The 25 T cell receptor beta chains in this list originate from one sample, sequenced in a study of blood T cell repertoires in COVID-19. TCRdb keeps only in-frame clones here, not all; method: immunoSEQ multiplex PCR. The data hold around 42,000 clones, with roughly 76% observed a single time. Sequenced sample: peripheral blood. Receptors originate from a man between 70 and 80 years old with active or convalescent COVID-19.

In its sample, this clone was seen once. The chain couples TRBV28 to TRBJ2-2, with 14 bases fitting TRBD2. Trimming took 4 bases from V and 6 from J; bases not matched to a gene: 7. CDR3 length: 17 amino acids. In germline, CDR1 is MDHEN, CDR2 SYDVKM. The CDR3 nucleotides read TGTGCCAGCAGTTCTGGACTAGCGGGGGGCCTACCCGGGGAGCTGTTTTTT. Protein product: CASSSGLAGGLPGELFF.

The sample holds one count of this clone. The gene calls are TRBV5-4 and TRBJ2-1, with D perhaps matching TRBD2 (5 bases). CDR1 and CDR2 from the germline V gene are SGHNT and YYREEE (reference sequence). The CDR3 is 16 amino acids. The V and J ends lost 5 bases and 0 bases respectively, with 15 bases between them. CDR3 DNA sequence: TGTGCCAGCAGAGGCCGCCGGGGATCCTCCTACAATGAGCAGTTCTTC. The encoded protein is CASRGRRGSSYNEQFF.

The sample holds one count of this clone. The chain is built from TRBV19 and TRBJ1-5, with D maybe TRBD1 (5 bases). V dropped 3 bases and J dropped 7 bases, with 10 bases sitting between them. CDR1 and CDR2 (germline): LNHDA, SQIVND (reference sequence). The CDR3 consists of 13 residues. CDR3 region: CASSMTVRQPQHF. In DNA form, the CDR3 reads TGTGCCAGTAGTATGACAGTCAGGCAGCCCCAGCATTTT.

The chain links TRBV5-1 to TRBJ2-1, with TRBD1 as a possible D gene (6 bases). Germline lookup yields CDR1 SGHRS and CDR2 YFSETQ. This CDR3 is 13 amino acids long. V lost 3 bases to trimming and J lost 7 bases, with 11 bases between them. This CDR3 reads CASSYRVGNEQFF. Here the CDR3 DNA reads TGCGCCAGCAGCTACAGGGTCGGTAATGAGCAGTTCTTC.

In its sample, this clone was seen once. J is TRBJ2-1 and V is TRBV3-1 (or the pseudogene TRBV3-2); TRBD2 agrees at 7 bases. The CDR3 extends over 16 amino acids. The trim removed 4 bases at V and 8 bases at J, leaving 14 bases unmatched. Germline-derived CDR1 and CDR2 are LGHDT and YNNKEL (reference sequence). The chain's CDR3 is CASSPQGGAPGHEQFF. CDR3 in DNA: TGTGCCAGCAGCCCTCAGGGAGGGGCCCCGGGCCATGAGCAGTTCTTC.

The V gene is TRBV11-2, the J gene TRBJ2-1, with D uncertain. The CDR3 runs to 16 residues. Trimming left V 5 bases short and J 3 bases short, with 17 bases between. Looked up from germline, CDR1 is SGHAT and CDR2 is FQNNGV. CDR3 nucleotides: TGTGCCAGCAGCCCCCACTTACCTTACTTCTACAATGAGCAGTTCTTC. Protein sequence: CASSPHLPYFYNEQFF.

This clone occurred once. The chain links TRBV9 to TRBJ1-2, with TRBD1 identical over 8 bases. This CDR3 region has 13 residues. Germline V gene data show CDR1 as SGDLS and CDR2 as YYNGEE. J lost 3 bases, V lost 2 bases, and 0 bases had no gene match. CDR3 in amino acids: CASSVTGDYGYTF. The CDR3 nucleotides are TGTGCCAGCAGCGTGACAGGGGACTATGGCTACACCTTC.

V and J are TRBV27 and TRBJ1-5; D unclear. Per germline, CDR1 MNHEY and CDR2 SMNVEV (reference sequence). Trimming left V 3 bases short and J 7 bases short, with 7 bases between. The CDR3 runs 12 residues. The CDR3 coding sequence is TGTGCCAGCAGTTTCACCGGGCAGCCCCAGCATTTT. The encoded protein is CASSFTGQPQHF.

This clone came up once. This chain connects TRBV6-5 to TRBJ1-1; D is unclear. The CDR3 is 14 residues long. The germline V and J ends were trimmed by 5 bases and 0 bases, with 10 bases remaining between them. Per the germline V gene, CDR1 is MNHEY and CDR2 is SVGAGI. The CDR3 DNA reads as TGTGCCAGCAGTCCCGGTGTCGTGAACACTGAAGCTTTCTTT. As protein: CASSPGVVNTEAFF.

The chain uses TRBV9 and TRBJ2-7; the match to TRBD2 covers 7 bases. This CDR3 is built from 15 residues. The V and J ends lost 4 bases and 2 bases, in that order; junction bases with no gene match: 9. Germline V CDR1 and CDR2: SGDLS, YYNGEE. This CDR3 reads CASSSGPAGPYEQYF. The CDR3 coding sequence is TGTGCCAGCAGCTCAGGCCCAGCGGGACCCTACGAGCAGTACTTC. Combining the CDR3 with reference TRBV9 and TRBJ2-7 gives the whole variable domain DSGVTQTPKHLITATGQRVTLRCSPRSGDLSVYWYQQSLDQGLQFLIQYYNGEERAKGNILERFSAQQFPDLHSELNLSSLELGDSALYFCASSSGPAGPYEQYFGPGTRLTVT.

The rearrangement joins TRBV7-9 to TRBJ2-5, with 7 nucleotides matching TRBD1. The CDR3 has 14 residues. In germline, CDR1 is SEHNR, CDR2 FQNEAQ (reference sequence). V lost 5 bases and J lost 5; bases outside the gene matches: 8. This CDR3 is CASSPQTGRETQYF. CDR3 coding DNA: TGTGCCAGCAGCCCTCAGACAGGGCGCGAGACCCAGTACTTC.

CDR3 nucleotide sequence: TGTGCCAGCATTCGTCAGGGACAGGGGAATTCACCCCTCCACTTT. Its protein product is CASIRQGQGNSPLHF. The V call is TRBV6-5, the J call TRBJ1-6, with TRBD1 matching 10 bases. Germline lookup yields CDR1 MNHEY and CDR2 SVGAGI. This CDR3 is 15 amino acids long. V trimming: 7 bases; J trimming: 7 bases; junction bases outside the gene matches: 7.

The gene calls are TRBV3-1 (or the pseudogene TRBV3-2) and TRBJ2-1; TRBD1 agrees at 7 bases. The CDR3 spans 13 residues. The germline V gene has CDR1 LGHDT and CDR2 YNNKEL (reference sequence). Trimming at V came to 4 bases and at J to 13 bases, leaving 10 bases not matched to a gene. Here the CDR3 DNA reads TGTGCCAGCAGCCGAGAGGGACAGCTTCACCAGTTCTTC. This gives the protein CASSREGQLHQFF.

V gene TRBV23-1 combines with J gene TRBJ1-6; D is ambiguous. TRBV23-1 is reported as an ORF; its role is uncertain. The CDR3 is 18 residues long. Trimming left V 2 bases short and J 5 bases short, with 19 bases between. CDR3: CASSQKRDGKEHNSPLHF. Written as DNA, the CDR3 is TGCGCCAGCAGTCAAAAACGAGACGGTAAGGAGCATAATTCACCCCTCCACTTT.

This chain joins TRBV7-8 and TRBJ2-7; D might be TRBD1 (5 bases). The CDR3 totals 12 residues. Germline V gene data show CDR1 as SGHVS and CDR2 as FQNEAQ. V was clipped by 1 base and J by 7 bases, with 8 bases between them. The CDR3 nucleotides are TGTGCCAGCAGCTTAGTTAGGGGAGAGCAGTACTTC. It encodes CASSLVRGEQYF.

The V call is TRBV29-1, the J call TRBJ1-4; D is undetermined. CDR3 length: 12 residues. Germline V CDR1 and CDR2: SQVTM, ANQGSEA. V was cut by 5 bases and J by 3 bases, with 7 bases left in between. CDR3: CSVRSANEKLFF. In nucleotides, the CDR3 is TGCAGCGTTCGTTCAGCTAATGAAAAACTGTTTTTT.

V is TRBV28 and J is TRBJ2-7; D gene uncertain. The V gene lost 1 base and the J gene lost 3 bases, with 4 bases spanning the gap. CDR1 MDHEN and CDR2 SYDVKM come from the germline V gene. The CDR3 covers 12 residues. Here the CDR3 DNA reads TGTGCCAGCAGTTTATACGGCTACGAGCAGTACTTC. Its protein is CASSLYGYEQYF.

The gene calls are TRBV6-5 and TRBJ2-3; maybe TRBD2 (6 bases). CDR1 and CDR2 (germline): MNHEY, SVGAGI. There are 15 residues in the CDR3. Between the trimmed V and J ends, which lost 7 bases and 2 bases, there was a span of 16 bases. As DNA, the CDR3 is TGTGCCAGCACCCTTTCTAGCGACCTCACAGATACGCAGTATTTT. Its translation: CASTLSSDLTDTQYF.

The chain joins TRBV2 to TRBJ2-3; the D is unclear. Germline lookup yields CDR1 SNHLY and CDR2 FYNNEI. This CDR3 is 14 amino acids long. Trimming took 0 bases from V and 3 from J, leaving 7 bases between them. The CDR3 coding sequence is TGTGCCAGCAGTGAAGCTCGTCGGACAGATACGCAGTATTTT. Amino acid sequence: CASSEARRTDTQYF.

The rearrangement uses TRBV21-1 and TRBJ2-5; no check of the table's D call, TRBD2, against the DNA was made. TRBV21-1 is described as a pseudogene. There are 14 residues in the CDR3. The CDR3 reads CASSGEPGGETQYF. Here the CDR3 DNA reads TGTGCCAGCAGCGGGGAGCCGGGAGGGGAGACCCAGTACTTC.

V is TRBV20-1 and J is TRBJ1-1; no reliable D call. The V gene lost 5 bases and the J gene lost 10 bases, with 14 bases spanning the gap. The germline V gene encodes CDR1 DFQATT and CDR2 SNEGSKA (reference sequence). The CDR3 consists of 11 residues. CDR3 bases: TGCAGTGCTTCGGACGGAGGGCGAGCTTTCTTT. Its protein is CSASDGGRAFF.

This clone was observed a handful of times. The rearrangement joins TRBV7-9 to TRBJ2-3, with 7 bases lining up with TRBD2. The CDR3 runs 15 residues. Germline-derived CDR1 and CDR2 are SEHNR and FQNEAQ (reference sequence). V shed 5 bases, J shed 0 bases, and the junction held 5 bases outside the gene matches. The CDR3 loop is CASSLSGLSTDTQYF. The CDR3 DNA reads as TGTGCCAGCAGCCTTAGCGGGTTGAGCACAGATACGCAGTATTTT.

This chain connects TRBV3-1 (or the pseudogene TRBV3-2) to TRBJ2-7; TRBD2 is a possible D gene (5 bases). This CDR3 contains 12 residues. Germline V gene data show CDR1 as LGHDT and CDR2 as YNNKEL (reference sequence). With 3 bases removed from V and 4 bases from J, the gap between germline ends came to 7 bases. The CDR3, as DNA: TGTGCCAGCAGCCACGAGGGATACGAGCAGTACTTC. Translating it yields CASSHEGYEQYF.

The chain recombines TRBV7-6 with TRBJ1-3; D perhaps matches TRBD1 (6 bases). Germline CDR1 SGHVS, CDR2 FNYEAQ. Trimming removed 2 bases at V and 0 bases at J, with 11 bases between. This CDR3 is built from 16 residues. CDR3 protein: CASSLLGQPSGNTIYF. The DNA for the CDR3 is TGTGCCAGCAGCTTACTAGGACAGCCCTCTGGAAACACCATATATTTT.

In DNA form, the CDR3 reads TGCGCCAGCAGCCCCGGGACAGGGGGGAACACTGAAGCTTTCTTT. Protein sequence: CASSPGTGGNTEAFF. V gene TRBV5-1 combines with J gene TRBJ1-1; 11 bases fit TRBD1. The V and J ends lost 4 bases and 1 base, in that order; junction bases with no gene match: 3. Germline CDR1 reads SGHRS; CDR2 reads YFSETQ. The CDR3 runs to 15 residues.